This record covers a single T cell receptor (beta chain). Its specificity is unknown. This sample was included in a study of cytomegalovirus exposure and HLA in healthy donors. Overall study results and limits: Most subjects' HLA-A and HLA-B alleles were reportedly predicted from TCR beta sequences.

Germline CDR1 and CDR2: SQVTM and ANQGSEA. The CDR3 is 14 amino acids. With 4 bases removed from V and 8 bases from J, the gap between germline ends came to 18 bases. PCR amplification relied on 60 Vbeta primers (plus 13 Jbeta primers). Assay used: immunoSEQ multiplex PCR; TCRdb lists only in-frame clones, some missing. The sample yields more than 100,000 clones, under 85% seen once. The chain has TRBV29-1 and TRBJ2-1; tentatively, D is TRBD2 (6 bases). The receptor's source is a woman aged 50 to 65 in good health and CMV-seropositive. The sample consisted of PBMCs. The CDR3 spells CSVGLSGGHDEQFF. The DNA of the CDR3 is TGCAGCGTTGGGTTGAGCGGAGGGCACGATGAGCAGTTCTTC.